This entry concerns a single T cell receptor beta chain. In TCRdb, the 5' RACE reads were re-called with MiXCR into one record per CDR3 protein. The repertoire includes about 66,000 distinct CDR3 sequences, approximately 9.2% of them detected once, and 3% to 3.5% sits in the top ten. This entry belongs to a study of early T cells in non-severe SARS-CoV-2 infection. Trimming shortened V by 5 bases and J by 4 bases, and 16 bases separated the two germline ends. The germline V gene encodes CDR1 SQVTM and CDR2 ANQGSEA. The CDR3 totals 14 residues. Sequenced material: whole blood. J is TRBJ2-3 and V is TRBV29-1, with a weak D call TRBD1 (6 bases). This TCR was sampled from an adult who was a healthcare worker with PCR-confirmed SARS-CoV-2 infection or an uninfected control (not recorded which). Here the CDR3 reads CSVKGGFGSDTQYF. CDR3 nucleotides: TGCAGCGTTAAAGGGGGTTTCGGGTCAGATACGCAGTATTTT.